This T cell receptor (beta chain) comes out of a study of blood T cell repertoires in COVID-19 (dated by TCRdb to 2020 to 2021). For context, the study as a whole: Collaborator samples came from the United States, Italy and Spain and covered acute and convalescent phases of COVID-19. The prospective study material was composed of cDNA or gDNA derived from T cells, B-cell-depleted T cells, or PBMCs. The samples were drawn from the first 160 participants of the ongoing ImmuneRACE study and from some 1,300 subjects provided by 6 global collaborators. Where available, HLA class I and class II types were taken from metadata supplied by the sample provider and were not determined by assay-based typing. The dataset comprised deeply sampled blood TCRbeta repertoires from subjects exposed to, actively infected with, or recovered from COVID-19. Sample metadata almost always included a de-identified subject ID, COVID-19 status, age in years and sex. The repertoires were released in a freely available public database intended as a resource for research on the immune response to SARS-CoV-2.

TCRbeta CDR3 regions were amplified from genomic DNA by means of the immunoSEQ Assay, a bias-controlled multiplex PCR. Per the authors' processing: The number of nucleated cells in each sample was estimated by amplification of reference gene primers within the assay. Sequence reads were collapsed and filtered to measure the absolute abundance of every unique TCRbeta CDR3 rearrangement. For each sample, productive Simpson clonality was calculated as the square root of Simpson's diversity index across productive rearrangements. TCRdb provides this immuneACCESS table in a form limited to in-frame rearrangements. Some clones are lacking; in checked studies, under half of them reflect an unresolved V gene, and why the rest are absent is not known. Clonal size and the V and J genes are those of that table, whereas D and trimming came from the DNA. For this sample there are about 130,000 clones; roughly four fifths appear just once. Of the sample, 3.8% is held by the ten largest clones.

The germline V gene (reference sequence) supplies CDR1 LNHDA and CDR2 SQIVND. Taken from cysteine to phenylalanine, the CDR3 has 16 residues. This entry keeps only the CDR3 DNA: 48 bases, framed from base 1. V is trimmed back by 4 bases and J by 10 bases, and the junction contains 18 bases that no gene match accounts for. Concerning this clone itself: What this receptor recognizes is not known. Within one base of it there is no much larger clone, and no base qualities were kept.

Each collaborating institution followed its own protocols to collect whole blood in K2EDTA tubes. For TCRbeta analysis, collaborators shipped samples as frozen whole blood, isolated PBMCs, or DNA extracted from either of those sample types. On the study overall, not on this receptor specifically: Clinical and demographic metadata were provided uncurated, with the amount varying by source and participant.

Sequencing was carried out using peripheral blood. The receptor's source is a woman in her forties or fifties with acute or convalescent COVID-19. The chain is made from TRBV19 and TRBJ1-1, with 7 junctional bases fitting TRBD1. CDR3 reads: CASSTPGVVGHRGAFF. In nucleotide form, the sequence is TGTGCCAGTAGTACTCCCGGAGTGGTAGGGCACAGGGGAGCTTTCTTT.